This T cell receptor beta chain was recorded in a study of persistence of HIV-infected CD4 T cells. The wider study: Up to about 200 mL blood was drawn at multiple time points; two donors had single-time leukapheresis.

Cells were stimulated nonspecifically with anti-CD3/anti-CD28 magnetic beads. Sorting selected CD4+ T cells upregulating both CD40 ligand and CD69. As to this clone: Its target is unknown.

Sequencing used immunoSEQ version 4 in survey mode. Each sample used up to roughly 1 ug genomic DNA diluted to about 10 ng/uL. The protocol was immunoSEQ multiplex PCR, while the TCRdb copy is restricted to in-frame clones and leaves out a portion. The table lists tens of thousands of clones, about 87% of them singletons. The source of this sequence is an adult woman with HIV who was CMV-seropositive. The sample was CD4+ T cells sorted from PBMCs after 18-hour stimulation, taken from a patient who received antiretroviral therapy.

The CDR3 nucleotides are TGTGCCAGCAGCTACCCGGGACTAGCGGACACAGATACGCAGTATTTT. Protein product: CASSYPGLADTDTQYF. The rearrangement links TRBV5-6 to TRBJ2-3, with TRBD2 matching 11 bases. Germline-derived CDR1 and CDR2 are SGHDT and YYEEEE. With 3 bases clipped from V and 2 bases from J, the junction kept 5 bases outside the gene matches. The CDR3 is 16 amino acids.